Listed below are T cell receptor beta chains from one sample, sequenced in a study of beta chain features in type 1 diabetes. The assay was immunoSEQ multiplex PCR, and TCRdb's table has in-frame clones only and misses some. The repertoire holds under 450,000 clones, with approximately 15% as singletons. The sample consisted of naive CD4+ T cells from blood. Receptors originate from a woman in her late teens or twenties in good health. CDR3s include the opening cysteine and the closing phenylalanine or tryptophan. D genes are given only for firm matches. Expanded clones get a size class; other rows say once, few or many, or leave the size out.

D gene	clone size	J gene	V gene	CDR3 protein	CDR3 DNA
.	.	TRBJ2-2	TRBV5-6	CASNSPGRSTGELFF	TGTGCCAGCAATTCGCCCGGAAGGAGCACCGGGGAGCTGTTTTTT
.	few	TRBJ2-5	TRBV20-1	CSAGQLETQYF	TGCAGTGCTGGGCAGTTGGAGACCCAGTACTTC
.	.	TRBJ1-5	TRBV7-9	CASNGQINQPQHF	TGTGCCAGCAATGGACAGATAAATCAGCCCCAGCATTTT
.	few	TRBJ2-4	TRBV7-8	CASSSEGYWAKNIQYF	TGTGCCAGCAGCTCCGAGGGTTACTGGGCCAAAAACATTCAGTACTTC
TRBD1	few	TRBJ1-1	TRBV29-1	CSVLRDRGIVNTEAFF	TGCAGCGTACTCCGGGACAGGGGTATAGTAAACACTGAAGCTTTCTTT
.	few	TRBJ1-1	TRBV18	CASSPRDTSLVTEAFF	TGTGCCAGCTCACCACGCGATACCTCTCTGGTCACTGAAGCTTTCTTT
.	.	TRBJ2-3	TRBV7-2	CASRPAPRSTDTQYF	TGTGCCAGCAGACCTGCCCCACGGTCCACAGATACGCAGTATTTT
.	few	TRBJ2-3	TRBV7-2	CASSLRSGSTDTQYF	TGTGCCAGCAGCTTAAGGTCGGGATCCACAGATACGCAGTATTTT
.	few	TRBJ2-5	TRBV7-9	CASSLAVSETQYF	TGTGCCAGCAGCTTAGCCGTTAGCGAGACCCAGTACTTC
TRBD1	.	TRBJ1-2	TRBV29-1	CSVGWDRSSGYTF	TGCAGCGTGGGTTGGGACAGGTCCTCCGGCTACACCTTC
TRBD2	.	TRBJ2-7	TRBV9	CASSVGGEGSYEQYF	TGTGCCAGCAGCGTAGGCGGGGAGGGCTCCTACGAGCAGTACTTC
.	few	TRBJ1-5	TRBV28	CASSLGGQPQHF	TGTGCCAGCAGTTTAGGGGGCCAGCCCCAGCATTTT
TRBD1	few	TRBJ1-4	TRBV29-1	CSVEDRVGEKLFF	TGCAGCGTTGAGGACAGGGTGGGCGAAAAACTGTTTTTT
.	.	TRBJ2-3	TRBV5-8	CASSQANGRQSTDTQYF	TGTGCCAGCAGCCAGGCAAATGGGCGACAGTCCACAGATACGCAGTATTTT
.	.	TRBJ1-2	TRBV7-9	CATPRGGNYGYTF	TGTGCCACCCCAAGGGGGGGGAACTATGGCTACACCTTC
.	few	TRBJ2-1	TRBV29-1	CSVESAGRSNEQFF	TGCAGCGTTGAATCGGCAGGGCGGTCCAATGAGCAGTTCTTC
.	few	TRBJ2-7	TRBV2	CASSPTYEQYF	TGTGCCAGCAGTCCAACCTACGAGCAGTACTTC
TRBD2	.	TRBJ2-7	TRBV5-1	CASSWGGLREDEQYF	TGCGCCAGCAGCTGGGGGGGTTTAAGAGAAGACGAGCAGTACTTC
TRBD2	.	TRBJ2-5	TRBV4-3	CASSQPLAAKAQETQYF	TGCGCCAGCAGCCAACCTCTAGCGGCCAAAGCCCAAGAGACCCAGTACTTC
TRBD1	few	TRBJ1-2	TRBV9	CASSPRQGSSNGYTF	TGTGCCAGCAGCCCCCGACAGGGAAGTTCGAATGGCTACACCTTC
TRBD2	few	TRBJ2-1	TRBV19	CASWGVFASGRNEQFF	TGTGCCAGCTGGGGTGTATTCGCTAGCGGGAGGAATGAGCAGTTCTTC